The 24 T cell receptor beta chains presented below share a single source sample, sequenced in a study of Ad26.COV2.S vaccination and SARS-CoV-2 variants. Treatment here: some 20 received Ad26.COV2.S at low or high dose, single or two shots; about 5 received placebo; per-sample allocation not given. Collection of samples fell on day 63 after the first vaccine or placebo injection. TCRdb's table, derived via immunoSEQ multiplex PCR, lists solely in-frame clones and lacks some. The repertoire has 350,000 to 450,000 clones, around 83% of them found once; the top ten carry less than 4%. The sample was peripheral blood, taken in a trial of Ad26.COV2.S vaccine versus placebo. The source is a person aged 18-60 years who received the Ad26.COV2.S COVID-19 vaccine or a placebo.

The CDR3 sequence: CASSLAPSGSTDTQYF. As DNA, the CDR3 is TGTGCCAGCAGCTTAGCCCCTAGCGGGAGCACAGATACGCAGTATTTT. V is TRBV7-2 and J is TRBJ2-3; 8 positions match TRBD2. The CDR3 spans 16 residues. The germline V gene has CDR1 SGHTA and CDR2 FQGNSA. V dropped 0 bases and J dropped 0; count of bases not matched to a gene: 2. Using reference TRBV7-2 and TRBJ2-3 for the parts outside the CDR3, the full variable domain is GAGVSQSPSNKVTEKGKDVELRCDPISGHTALYWYRQSLGQGLEFLIYFQGNSAPDKSGLPSDRFSAERTGGSVSTLTIQRTQQEDSAVYLCASSLAPSGSTDTQYFGPGTRLTVL.

The CDR3 nucleotides read TGTGCCAGCTCACCACAGAGTCTGGGAGGCTACGAGCAGTACTTC. This codes for CASSPQSLGGYEQYF. The rearrangement joins TRBV18 to TRBJ2-7, with D possibly being TRBD2 (6 bases). Trimming stripped 1 base from V and 3 bases from J, with 13 bases between. Germline-derived CDR1 and CDR2 are KGHSH and LQKENI. This CDR3 spans 15 amino acids.

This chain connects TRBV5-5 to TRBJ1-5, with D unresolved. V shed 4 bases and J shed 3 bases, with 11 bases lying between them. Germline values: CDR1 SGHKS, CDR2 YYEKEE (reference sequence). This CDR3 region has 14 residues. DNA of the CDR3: TGTGCCAGCAGCCCCGGGCCGGACAATCAGCCCCAGCATTTT. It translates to CASSPGPDNQPQHF. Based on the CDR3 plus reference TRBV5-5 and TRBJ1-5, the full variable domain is DAGVTQSPTHLIKTRGQQVTLRCSPISGHKSVSWYQQVLGQGPQFIFQYYEKEERGRGNFPDRFSARQFPNYSSELNVNALLLGDSALYLCASSPGPDNQPQHFGDGTRLSIL.

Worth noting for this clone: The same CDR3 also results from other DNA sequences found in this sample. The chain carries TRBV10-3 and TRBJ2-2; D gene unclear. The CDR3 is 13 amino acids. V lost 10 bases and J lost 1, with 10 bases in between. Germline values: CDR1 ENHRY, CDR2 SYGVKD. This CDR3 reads CATRQRNTGELFF. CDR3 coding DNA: TGTGCCACCAGGCAAAGGAACACCGGGGAGCTGTTTTTT.

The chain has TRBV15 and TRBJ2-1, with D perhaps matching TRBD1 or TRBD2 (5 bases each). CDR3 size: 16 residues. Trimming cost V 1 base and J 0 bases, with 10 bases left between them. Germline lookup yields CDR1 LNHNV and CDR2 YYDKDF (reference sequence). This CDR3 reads CATSRVGGSSYNEQFF. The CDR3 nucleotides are TGTGCCACCAGCAGAGTTGGGGGTAGCTCCTACAATGAGCAGTTCTTC.

The CDR3 DNA reads TGTGCCAGCAGACGCCGGGACTATGAAAAACTGTTTTTT. Translated: CASRRRDYEKLFF. The chain carries TRBV27 and TRBJ1-4; D might be TRBD1 (5 bases). The CDR3 runs to 13 residues. Germline V gene lookup returns CDR1 MNHEY and CDR2 SMNVEV (reference sequence). The ends were cut back, 6 bases at V and 6 bases at J, with 11 bases in the middle.

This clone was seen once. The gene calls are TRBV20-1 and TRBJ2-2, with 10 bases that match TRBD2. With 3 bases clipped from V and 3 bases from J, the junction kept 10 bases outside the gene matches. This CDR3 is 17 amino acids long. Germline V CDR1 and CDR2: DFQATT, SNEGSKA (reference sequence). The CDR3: CSASRLAGVMDTGELFF. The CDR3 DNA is TGCAGTGCTAGTCGGCTAGCGGGAGTTATGGACACCGGGGAGCTGTTTTTT.

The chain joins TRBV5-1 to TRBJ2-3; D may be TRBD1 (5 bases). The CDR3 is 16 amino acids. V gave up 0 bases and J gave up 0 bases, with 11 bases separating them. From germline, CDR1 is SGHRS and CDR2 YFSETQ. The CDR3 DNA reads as TGCGCCAGCAGCTTGGACGCAGGGTTCAGCACAGATACGCAGTATTTT. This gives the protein CASSLDAGFSTDTQYF.

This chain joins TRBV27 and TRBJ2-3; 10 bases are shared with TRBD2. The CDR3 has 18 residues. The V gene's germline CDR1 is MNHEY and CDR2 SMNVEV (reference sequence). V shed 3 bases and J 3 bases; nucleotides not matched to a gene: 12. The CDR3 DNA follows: TGTGCCAGCAGTTTTTTAAGGGCTAGCGGGAGAAAGACAGATACGCAGTATTTT. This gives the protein CASSFLRASGRKTDTQYF.

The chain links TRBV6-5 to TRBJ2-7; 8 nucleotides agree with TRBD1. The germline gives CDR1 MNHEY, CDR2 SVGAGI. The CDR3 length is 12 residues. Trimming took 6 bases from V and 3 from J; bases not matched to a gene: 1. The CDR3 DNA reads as TGTGCCAGCAGGGACAGGGTCTACGAGCAGTACTTC. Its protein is CASRDRVYEQYF.

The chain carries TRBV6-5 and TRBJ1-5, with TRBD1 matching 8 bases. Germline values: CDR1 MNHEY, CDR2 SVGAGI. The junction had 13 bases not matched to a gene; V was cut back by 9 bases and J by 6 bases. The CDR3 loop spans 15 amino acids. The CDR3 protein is CASGTGFNVGQPQHF. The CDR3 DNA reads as TGTGCCAGTGGGACAGGTTTCAATGTGGGTCAGCCCCAGCATTTT.

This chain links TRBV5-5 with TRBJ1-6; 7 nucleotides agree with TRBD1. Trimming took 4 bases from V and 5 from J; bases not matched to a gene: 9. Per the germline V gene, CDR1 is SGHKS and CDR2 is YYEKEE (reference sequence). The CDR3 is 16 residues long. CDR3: CASSEVGDRNNSPLHF. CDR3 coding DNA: TGTGCCAGCAGCGAGGTGGGGGACAGAAATAATTCACCCCTCCACTTT.

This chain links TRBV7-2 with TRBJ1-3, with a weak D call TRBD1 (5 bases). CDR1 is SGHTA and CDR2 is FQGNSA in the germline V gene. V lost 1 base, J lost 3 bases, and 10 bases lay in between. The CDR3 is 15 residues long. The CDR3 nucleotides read TGTGCCAGCAGCTTAGTTCAGGGACTTGGAAACACCATATATTTT. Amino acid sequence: CASSLVQGLGNTIYF.

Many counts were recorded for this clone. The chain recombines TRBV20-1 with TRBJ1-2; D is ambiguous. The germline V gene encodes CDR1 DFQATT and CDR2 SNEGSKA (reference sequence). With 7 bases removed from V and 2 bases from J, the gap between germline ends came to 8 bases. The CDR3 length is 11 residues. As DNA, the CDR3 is TGCAGTGTAGACGGAAACTATGGCTACACCTTC. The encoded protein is CSVDGNYGYTF.

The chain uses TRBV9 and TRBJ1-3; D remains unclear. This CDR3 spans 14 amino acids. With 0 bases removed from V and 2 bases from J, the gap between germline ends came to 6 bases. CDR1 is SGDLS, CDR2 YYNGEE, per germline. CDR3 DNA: TGTGCCAGCAGCGTAGGTGTCCCTGGAAACACCATATATTTT. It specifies CASSVGVPGNTIYF.

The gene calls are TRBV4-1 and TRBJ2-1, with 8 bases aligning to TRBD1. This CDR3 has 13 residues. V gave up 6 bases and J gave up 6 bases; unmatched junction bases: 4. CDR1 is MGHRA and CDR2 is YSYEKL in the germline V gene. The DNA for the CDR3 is TGCGCCAGCAGACGTACAGGGGGCAATGAGCAGTTCTTC. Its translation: CASRRTGGNEQFF.

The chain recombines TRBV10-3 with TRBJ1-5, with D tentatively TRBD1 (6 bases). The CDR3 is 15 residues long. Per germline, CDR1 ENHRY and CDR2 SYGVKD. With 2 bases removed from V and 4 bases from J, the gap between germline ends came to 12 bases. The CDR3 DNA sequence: TGTGCCATCAGTGAGGCAGGGGTAGGAAATCAGCCCCAGCATTTT. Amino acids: CAISEAGVGNQPQHF.

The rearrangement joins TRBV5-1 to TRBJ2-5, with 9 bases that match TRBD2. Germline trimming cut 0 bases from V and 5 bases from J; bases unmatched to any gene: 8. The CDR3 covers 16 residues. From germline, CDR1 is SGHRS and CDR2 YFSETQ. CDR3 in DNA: TGCGCCAGCAGCTTGGAAGCGGGGGGAGTGGGTGAGACCCAGTACTTC. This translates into CASSLEAGGVGETQYF.

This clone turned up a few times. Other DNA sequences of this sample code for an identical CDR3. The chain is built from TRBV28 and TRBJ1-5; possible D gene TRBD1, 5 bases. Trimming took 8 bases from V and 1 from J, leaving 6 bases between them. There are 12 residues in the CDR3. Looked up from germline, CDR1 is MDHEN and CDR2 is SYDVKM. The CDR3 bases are TGTGCCAGCCGGGACAGCAATCAGCCCCAGCATTTT. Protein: CASRDSNQPQHF.

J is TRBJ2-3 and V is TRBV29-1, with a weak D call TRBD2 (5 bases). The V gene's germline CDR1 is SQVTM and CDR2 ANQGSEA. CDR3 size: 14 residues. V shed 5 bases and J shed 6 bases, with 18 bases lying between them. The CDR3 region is CSVHSGQRVDTQYF. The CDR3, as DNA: TGCAGCGTTCACAGCGGCCAGAGGGTGGATACGCAGTATTTT.

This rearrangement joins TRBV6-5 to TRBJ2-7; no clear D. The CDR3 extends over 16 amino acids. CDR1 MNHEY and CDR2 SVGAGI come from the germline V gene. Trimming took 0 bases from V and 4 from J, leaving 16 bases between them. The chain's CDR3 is CASSYSIRLDLYEQYF. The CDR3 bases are TGTGCCAGCAGTTACTCGATTCGTCTGGATCTATACGAGCAGTACTTC.

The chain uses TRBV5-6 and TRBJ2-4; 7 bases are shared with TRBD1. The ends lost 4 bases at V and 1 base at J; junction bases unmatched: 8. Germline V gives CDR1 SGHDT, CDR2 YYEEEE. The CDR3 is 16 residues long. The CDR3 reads CASSQNGRGAKNIQYF. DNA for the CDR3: TGTGCCAGCAGCCAGAACGGCAGGGGGGCCAAAAACATTCAGTACTTC.

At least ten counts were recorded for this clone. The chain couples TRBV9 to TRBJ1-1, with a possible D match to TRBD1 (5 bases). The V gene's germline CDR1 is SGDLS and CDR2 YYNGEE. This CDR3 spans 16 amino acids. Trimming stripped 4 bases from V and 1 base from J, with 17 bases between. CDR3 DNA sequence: TGTGCCAGCAGCCCGACTTTGTGGGGGGAGAACACTGAAGCTTTCTTT. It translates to CASSPTLWGENTEAFF.

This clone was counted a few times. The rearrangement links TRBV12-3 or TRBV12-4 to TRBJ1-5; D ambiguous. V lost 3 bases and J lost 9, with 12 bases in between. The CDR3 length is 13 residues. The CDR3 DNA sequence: TGTGCCAGCAGTTTCGGGAGGGTATCGCCCCAGCATTTT. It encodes CASSFGRVSPQHF.